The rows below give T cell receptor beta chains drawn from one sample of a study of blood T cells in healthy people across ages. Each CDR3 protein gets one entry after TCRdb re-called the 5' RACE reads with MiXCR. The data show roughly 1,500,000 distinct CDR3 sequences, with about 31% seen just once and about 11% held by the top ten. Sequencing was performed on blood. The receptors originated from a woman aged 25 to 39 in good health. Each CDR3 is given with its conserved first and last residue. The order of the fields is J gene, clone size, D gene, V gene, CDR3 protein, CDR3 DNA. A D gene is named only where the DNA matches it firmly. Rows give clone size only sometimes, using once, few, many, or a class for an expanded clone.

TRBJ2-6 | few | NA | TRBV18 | CASSQGTGNSGANVLTF | TGTGCCAGCTCACAAGGGACTGGGAACTCTGGGGCCAACGTCCTGACTTTC
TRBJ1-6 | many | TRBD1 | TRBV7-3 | CASSLTGNSPLHF | TGTGCCAGCAGCTTGACAGGGAATTCACCCCTCCACTTT
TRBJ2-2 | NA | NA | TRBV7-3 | CASSSGAVGELFF | TGTGCCAGCAGCTCCGGGGCTGTCGGGGAGCTGTTTTTT
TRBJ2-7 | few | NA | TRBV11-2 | CASSLGVLPFYEQYF | TGTGCCAGCAGCTTAGGGGTGTTGCCGTTCTACGAGCAGTACTTC
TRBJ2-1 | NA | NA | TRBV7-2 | CASPRTGGRPNEQFF | TGTGCCAGCCCTCGGACGGGCGGCAGGCCTAATGAGCAGTTCTTC
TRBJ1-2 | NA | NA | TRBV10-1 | CAKGDGYGYTF | TGCGCCAAAGGGGACGGATATGGCTACACCTTC
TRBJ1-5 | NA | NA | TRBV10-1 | CASGDGGNTSNQPQHF | TGCGCCAGCGGCGACGGCGGGAACACTAGCAATCAGCCCCAGCATTTT
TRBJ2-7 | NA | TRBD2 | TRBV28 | CASSVVGLVYSGLRKRDYEQYF | TGTGCCAGCTCCGTGGTAGGACTAGTCTATAGCGGACTCCGGAAACGGGACTACGAGCAGTACTTC
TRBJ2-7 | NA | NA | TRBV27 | CASRRADPYYEQYF | TGTGCCAGCCGAAGGGCCGACCCTTACTACGAGCAGTACTTC
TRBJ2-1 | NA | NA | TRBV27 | CASSLRPARNEQFF | TGTGCCAGCAGTTTGAGGCCCGCTCGGAATGAGCAGTTCTTC
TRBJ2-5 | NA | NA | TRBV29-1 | CSVEAQGRGTQYF | TGCAGCGTTGAGGCACAGGGACGGGGGACCCAGTACTTC
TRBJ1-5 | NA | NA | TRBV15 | CVTGTSSVSPQHF | TGTGTCACCGGAACAAGCAGCGTCTCGCCCCAGCATTTT
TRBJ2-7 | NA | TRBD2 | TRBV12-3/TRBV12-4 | CASSLRGAGNSEQYF | TGTGCCAGCAGTTTGCGGGGGGCTGGCAACTCGGAGCAGTACTTC
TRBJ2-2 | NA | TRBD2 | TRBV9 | CASSVVSSGTGELFF | TGTGCCAGCAGCGTAGTGTCTAGCGGGACCGGGGAGCTGTTTTTT
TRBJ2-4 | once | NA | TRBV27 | CASSYDPGKREQYF | TGTGCCAGCAGTTATGACCCGGGAAAGAGGGAGCAGTACTTC
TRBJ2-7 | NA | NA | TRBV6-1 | CAGSGVSGMTYEQYF | TGTGCCGGCAGTGGCGTTAGCGGAATGACCTACGAGCAGTACTTC
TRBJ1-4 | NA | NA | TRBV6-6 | CASSYSEKLFF | TGTGCCAGCAGTTATTCGGAAAAACTGTTTTTT
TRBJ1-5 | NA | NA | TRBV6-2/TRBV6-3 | CASSPYPVLGNQPQHF | TGTGCCAGCAGTCCCTATCCGGTTTTAGGCAATCAGCCCCAGCATTTT
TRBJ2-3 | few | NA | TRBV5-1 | CASSPGNQGDTQYF | TGCGCCAGCAGCCCGGGGAACCAGGGGGATACGCAGTATTTT
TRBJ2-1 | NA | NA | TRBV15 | CATSRTGTYNEQFF | TGTGCCACCAGCAGGACAGGGACTTACAATGAGCAGTTCTTC
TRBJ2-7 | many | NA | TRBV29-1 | CSVPGTAVNSYEQYF | TGCAGCGTCCCTGGGACGGCCGTAAACTCCTACGAGCAGTACTTC
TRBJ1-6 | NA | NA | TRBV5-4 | CASSFWGGNSPLHF | TGTGCCAGCAGCTTTTGGGGGGGTAATTCACCCCTCCACTTT
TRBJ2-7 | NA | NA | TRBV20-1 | CSARDGGHYEQYF | TGCAGTGCTAGAGATGGAGGCCACTACGAGCAGTACTTC
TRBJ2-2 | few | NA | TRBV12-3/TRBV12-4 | CAGMGGANTGELFF | TGTGCCGGAATGGGGGGCGCTAACACCGGGGAGCTGTTTTTT
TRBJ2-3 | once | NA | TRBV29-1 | CSVEVEGGGTDTQYF | TGCAGCGTTGAAGTAGAAGGGGGGGGGACAGATACGCAGTATTTT
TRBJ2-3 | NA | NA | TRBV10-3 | CAIRRSPSTDTQYF | TGTGCCATCAGGAGAAGTCCTAGCACAGATACGCAGTATTTT
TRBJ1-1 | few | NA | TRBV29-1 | CSVVYGGRPEAFF | TGCAGCGTTGTTTACGGGGGGCGCCCCGAAGCTTTCTTT
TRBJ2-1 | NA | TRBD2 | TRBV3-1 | CAGSQGPSGGNEQFF | TGTGCCGGCAGCCAAGGTCCTAGCGGGGGCAATGAGCAGTTCTTC
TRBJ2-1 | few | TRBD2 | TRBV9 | CASSGGLAGALLGIEQFF | TGTGCCAGCAGCGGGGGACTAGCGGGAGCCCTTCTCGGTATTGAGCAGTTCTTC
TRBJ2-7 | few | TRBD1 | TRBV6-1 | CASRPAGTGDEQYF | TGTGCCAGCAGACCCGCGGGGACAGGGGACGAGCAGTACTTC
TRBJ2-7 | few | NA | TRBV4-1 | CASSQVGGRRYF | TGCGCCAGCAGCCAAGTCGGGGGCCGGCGGTACTTC
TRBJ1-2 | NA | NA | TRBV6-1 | CASSDKFSGIFYGYTF | TGTGCCAGCAGTGACAAGTTCTCCGGGATCTTTTATGGCTACACCTTC
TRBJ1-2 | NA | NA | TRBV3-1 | CASSLRGGGGYTF | TGTGCCAGCAGCCTCCGCGGGGGAGGCGGCTACACCTTC
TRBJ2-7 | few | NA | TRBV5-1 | CASSLESGSPYEQYF | TGCGCCAGCAGCTTGGAATCCGGGAGCCCCTACGAGCAGTACTTC
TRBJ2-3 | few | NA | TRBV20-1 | CSAWSDRPASTDTQYF | TGCAGTGCTTGGTCGGACCGACCTGCCAGCACAGATACGCAGTATTTT
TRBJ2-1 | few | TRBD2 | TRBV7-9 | CASSLLSTGGFRRKTDEQFF | TGTGCCAGCAGCTTATTAAGTACGGGGGGGTTTCGGCGGAAGACCGATGAGCAGTTCTTC
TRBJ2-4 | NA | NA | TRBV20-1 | CSALGARDIQYF | TGCAGTGCCCTAGGGGCCAGAGACATTCAGTACTTC
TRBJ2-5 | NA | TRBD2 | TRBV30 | CAWSPGLAEETQYF | TGTGCCTGGAGTCCAGGACTAGCGGAAGAGACCCAGTACTTC
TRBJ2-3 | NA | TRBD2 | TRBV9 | CASSVKAGGMNTQYF | TGTGCCAGCAGCGTAAAGGCGGGGGGCATGAATACGCAGTATTTT
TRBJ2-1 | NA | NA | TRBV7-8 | CASSQRDSSYNEQFF | TGTGCCAGCAGCCAGAGAGACAGCTCCTACAATGAGCAGTTCTTC
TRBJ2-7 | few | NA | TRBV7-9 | CASSPPAGTGVNYEQYF | TGTGCCAGCAGCCCACCAGCCGGGACTGGCGTAAACTACGAGCAGTACTTC
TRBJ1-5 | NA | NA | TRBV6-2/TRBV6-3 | CASSYTGHSNQPQHF | TGTGCCAGCAGTTACACGGGTCATAGCAATCAGCCCCAGCATTTT
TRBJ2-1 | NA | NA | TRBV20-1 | CSAQGTLSYNEQFF | TGCAGTGCTCAGGGGACTCTATCTTACAATGAGCAGTTCTTC
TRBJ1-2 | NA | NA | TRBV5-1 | CASSLEVGTGYTF | TGCGCCAGCAGCTTGGAGGTGGGGACTGGCTACACCTTC
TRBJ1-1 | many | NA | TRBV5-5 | CASSGVGTEAFF | TGTGCCAGCAGCGGGGTAGGGACTGAAGCTTTCTTT
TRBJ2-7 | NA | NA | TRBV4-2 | CASSLYAAGSSYEQYF | TGTGCCAGCAGCCTCTATGCTGCAGGGAGCTCCTACGAGCAGTACTTC
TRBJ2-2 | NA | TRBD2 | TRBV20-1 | CSASGGSTGELFF | TGCAGTGCTAGCGGGGGGTCCACCGGGGAGCTGTTTTTT
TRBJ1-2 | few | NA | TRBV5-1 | CASSSGLENLWGYTF | TGCGCCAGCAGCTCCGGACTGGAGAATCTCTGGGGCTACACCTTC
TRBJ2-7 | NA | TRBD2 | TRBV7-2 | CASSHNGLAGYEQYF | TGTGCCAGCAGCCATAATGGACTAGCGGGATACGAGCAGTACTTC
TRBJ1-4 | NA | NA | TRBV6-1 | CASSPSAGATNEKLFF | TGTGCCAGCAGTCCCAGCGCCGGCGCAACTAATGAAAAACTGTTTTTT
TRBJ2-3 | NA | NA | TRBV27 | CASKRDSDTQYF | TGTGCCAGCAAGAGGGACTCAGATACGCAGTATTTT
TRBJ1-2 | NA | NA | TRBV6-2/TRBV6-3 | CASSTGSRSYGYTF | TGTGCCAGCAGTACGGGGTCCAGATCCTATGGCTACACCTTC
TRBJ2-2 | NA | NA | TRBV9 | CASSERQVTGELFF | TGTGCCAGCAGCGAAAGACAGGTCACCGGGGAGCTGTTTTTT
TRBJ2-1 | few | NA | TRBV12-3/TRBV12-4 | CASSPGLPVFEQFF | TGTGCCAGCAGTCCCGGACTGCCCGTCTTTGAGCAGTTCTTC
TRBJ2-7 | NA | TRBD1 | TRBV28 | CASGRTGPYEQYF | TGTGCCAGCGGTCGGACAGGGCCCTACGAGCAGTACTTC
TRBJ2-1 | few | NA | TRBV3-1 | CASSQEAFYNEQFF | TGTGCCAGCAGCCAAGAGGCCTTCTACAATGAGCAGTTCTTC
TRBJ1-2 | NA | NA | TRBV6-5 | CASSTREPMNYGYTF | TGTGCCAGCAGTACCCGGGAACCCATGAACTATGGCTACACCTTC